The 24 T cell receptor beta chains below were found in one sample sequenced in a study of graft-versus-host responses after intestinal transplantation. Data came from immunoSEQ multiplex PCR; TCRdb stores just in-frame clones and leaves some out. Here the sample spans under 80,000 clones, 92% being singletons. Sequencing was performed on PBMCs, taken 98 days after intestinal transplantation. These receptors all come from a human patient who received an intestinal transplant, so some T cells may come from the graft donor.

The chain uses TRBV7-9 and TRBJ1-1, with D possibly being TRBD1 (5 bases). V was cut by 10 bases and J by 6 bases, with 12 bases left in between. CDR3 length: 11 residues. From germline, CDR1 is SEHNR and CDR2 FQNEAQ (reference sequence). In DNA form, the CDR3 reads TGTGCCACGCCTCGGGGGGCTGAAGCTTTCTTT. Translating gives CATPRGAEAFF.

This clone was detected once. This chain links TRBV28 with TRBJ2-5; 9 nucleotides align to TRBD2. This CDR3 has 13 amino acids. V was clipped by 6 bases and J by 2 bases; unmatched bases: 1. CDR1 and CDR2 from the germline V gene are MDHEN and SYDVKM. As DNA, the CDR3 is TGTGCCAGCAGGGCGGGGGGGCAAGAGACCCAGTACTTC. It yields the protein CASRAGGQETQYF. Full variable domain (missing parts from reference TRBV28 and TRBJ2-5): DVKVTQSSRYLVKRTGEKVFLECVQDMDHENMFWYRQDPGLGLRLIYFSYDVKMKEKGDIPEGYSVSREKKERFSLILESASTNQTSMYLCASRAGGQETQYFGPGTRLLVL.

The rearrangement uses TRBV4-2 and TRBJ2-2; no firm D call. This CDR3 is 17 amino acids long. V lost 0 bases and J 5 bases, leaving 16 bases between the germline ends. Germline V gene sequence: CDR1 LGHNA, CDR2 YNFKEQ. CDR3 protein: CASSQEAWLSSTGELFF. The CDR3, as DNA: TGTGCCAGCAGCCAAGAAGCTTGGCTTTCTAGTACCGGGGAGCTGTTTTTT.

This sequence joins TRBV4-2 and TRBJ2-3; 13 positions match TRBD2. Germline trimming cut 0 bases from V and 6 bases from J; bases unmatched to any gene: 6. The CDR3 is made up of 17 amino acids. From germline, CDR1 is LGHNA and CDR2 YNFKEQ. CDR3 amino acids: CASSQEGTSGEGDTQYF. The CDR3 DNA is TGTGCCAGCAGCCAAGAGGGGACTAGCGGGGAGGGGGATACGCAGTATTTT.

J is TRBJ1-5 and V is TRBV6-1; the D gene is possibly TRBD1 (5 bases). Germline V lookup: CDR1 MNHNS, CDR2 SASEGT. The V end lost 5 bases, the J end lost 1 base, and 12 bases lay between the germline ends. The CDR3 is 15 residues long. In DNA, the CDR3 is TGTGCCAGCAGTAGGGGAAGAGGGAGCAATCAGCCCCAGCATTTT. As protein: CASSRGRGSNQPQHF.

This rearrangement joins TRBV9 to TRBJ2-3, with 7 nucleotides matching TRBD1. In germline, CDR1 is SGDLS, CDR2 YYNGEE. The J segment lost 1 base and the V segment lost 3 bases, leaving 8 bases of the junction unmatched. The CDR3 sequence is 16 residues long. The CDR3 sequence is CASSESPGQGTDTQYF. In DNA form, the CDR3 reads TGTGCCAGCAGCGAGAGCCCCGGACAGGGCACAGATACGCAGTATTTT.

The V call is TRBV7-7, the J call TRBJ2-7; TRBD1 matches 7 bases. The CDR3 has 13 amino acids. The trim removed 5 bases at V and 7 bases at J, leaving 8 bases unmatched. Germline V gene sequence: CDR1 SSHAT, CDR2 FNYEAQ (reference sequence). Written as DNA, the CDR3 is TGTGCCAGCAGCCCGACAGGGCTGGGAGAGCAGTACTTC. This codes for CASSPTGLGEQYF.

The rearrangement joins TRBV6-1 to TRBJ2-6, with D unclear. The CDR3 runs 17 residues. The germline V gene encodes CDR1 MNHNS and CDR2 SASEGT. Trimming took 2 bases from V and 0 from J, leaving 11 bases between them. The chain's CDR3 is CASSERVKFSGANVLTF. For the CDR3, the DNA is TGTGCCAGCAGTGAACGGGTAAAGTTCTCTGGGGCCAACGTCCTGACTTTC.

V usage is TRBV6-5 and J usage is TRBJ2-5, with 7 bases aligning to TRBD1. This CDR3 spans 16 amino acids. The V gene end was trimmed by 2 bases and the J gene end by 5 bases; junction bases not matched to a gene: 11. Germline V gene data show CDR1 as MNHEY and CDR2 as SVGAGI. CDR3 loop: CASSYHGTAAGETQYF. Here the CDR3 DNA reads TGTGCCAGCAGTTACCACGGGACAGCAGCAGGGGAGACCCAGTACTTC.

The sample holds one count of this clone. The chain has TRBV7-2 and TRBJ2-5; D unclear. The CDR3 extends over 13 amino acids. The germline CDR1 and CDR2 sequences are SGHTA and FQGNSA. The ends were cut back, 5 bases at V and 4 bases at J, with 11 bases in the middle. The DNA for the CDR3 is TGTGCCAGCAGCCAGTGGTCCGCAGAGACCCAGTACTTC. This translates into CASSQWSAETQYF.

For the CDR3, the DNA is TGTGCCAGCAGCTACAGGGAAGCTCAGCCCCAGCATTTT. Translation: CASSYREAQPQHF. This chain connects TRBV2 to TRBJ1-5; D might be TRBD1 (6 bases). Germline lookup yields CDR1 SNHLY and CDR2 FYNNEI. V dropped 6 bases and J dropped 6 bases, with 12 bases sitting between them. The CDR3 consists of 13 residues.

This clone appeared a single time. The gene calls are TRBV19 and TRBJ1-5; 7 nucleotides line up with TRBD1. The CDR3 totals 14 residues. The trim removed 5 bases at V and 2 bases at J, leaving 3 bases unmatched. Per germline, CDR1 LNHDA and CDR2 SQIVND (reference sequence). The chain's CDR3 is CASSVQGGNQPQHF. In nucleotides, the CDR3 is TGTGCCAGTAGTGTGCAGGGGGGCAATCAGCCCCAGCATTTT. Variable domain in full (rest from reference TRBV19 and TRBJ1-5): DGGITQSPKYLFRKEGQNVTLSCEQNLNHDAMYWYRQDPGQGLRLIYYSQIVNDFQKGDIAEGYSVSREKKESFPLTVTSAQKNPTAFYLCASSVQGGNQPQHFGDGTRLSIL.

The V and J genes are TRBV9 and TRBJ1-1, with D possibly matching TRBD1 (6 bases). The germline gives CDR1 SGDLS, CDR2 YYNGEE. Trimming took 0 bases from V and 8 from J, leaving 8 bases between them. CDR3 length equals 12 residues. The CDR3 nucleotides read TGTGCCAGCAGCGTAGAAGGGGGAGAAGCTTTCTTT. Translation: CASSVEGGEAFF.

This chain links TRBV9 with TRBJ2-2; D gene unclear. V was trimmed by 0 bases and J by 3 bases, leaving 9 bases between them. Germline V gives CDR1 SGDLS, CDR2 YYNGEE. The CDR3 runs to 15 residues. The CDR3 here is CASSVAGSDTGELFF. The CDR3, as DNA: TGTGCCAGCAGCGTAGCCGGCTCCGACACCGGGGAGCTGTTTTTT.

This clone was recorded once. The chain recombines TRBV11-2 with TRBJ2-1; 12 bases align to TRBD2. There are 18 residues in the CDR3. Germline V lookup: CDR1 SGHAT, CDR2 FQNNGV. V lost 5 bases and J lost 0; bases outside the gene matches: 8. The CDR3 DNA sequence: TGTGCCAGCAGCCCCGGGACTAGCGGGTCCGTCTCCTACAATGAGCAGTTCTTC. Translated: CASSPGTSGSVSYNEQFF.

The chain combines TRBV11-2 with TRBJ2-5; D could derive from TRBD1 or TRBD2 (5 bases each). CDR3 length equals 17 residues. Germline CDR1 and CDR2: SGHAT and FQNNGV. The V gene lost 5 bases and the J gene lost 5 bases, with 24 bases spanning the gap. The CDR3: CASSGDLELNGLETQYF. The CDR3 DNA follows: TGTGCCAGCAGCGGGGACCTCGAACTTAACGGGTTGGAGACCCAGTACTTC.

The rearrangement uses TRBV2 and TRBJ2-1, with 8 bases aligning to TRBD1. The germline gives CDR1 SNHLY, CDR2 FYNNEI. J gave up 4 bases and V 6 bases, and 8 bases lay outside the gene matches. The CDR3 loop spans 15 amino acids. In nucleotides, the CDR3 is TGTGCCAGCAGATACCAGGGGGCTTCGTACAATGAGCAGTTCTTC. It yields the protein CASRYQGASYNEQFF.

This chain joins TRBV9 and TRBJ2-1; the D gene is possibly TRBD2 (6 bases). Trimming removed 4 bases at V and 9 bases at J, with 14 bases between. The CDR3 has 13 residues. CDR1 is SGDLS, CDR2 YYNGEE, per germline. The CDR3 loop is CASSPDQGGEQFF. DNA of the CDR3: TGTGCCAGCAGCCCGGATCAGGGAGGTGAGCAGTTCTTC.

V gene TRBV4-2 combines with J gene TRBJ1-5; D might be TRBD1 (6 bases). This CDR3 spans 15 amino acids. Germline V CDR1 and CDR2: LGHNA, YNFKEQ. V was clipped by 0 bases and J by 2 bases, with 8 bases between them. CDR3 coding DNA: TGTGCCAGCAGCCAAGATGAGGGGGGCAATCAGCCCCAGCATTTT. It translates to CASSQDEGGNQPQHF.

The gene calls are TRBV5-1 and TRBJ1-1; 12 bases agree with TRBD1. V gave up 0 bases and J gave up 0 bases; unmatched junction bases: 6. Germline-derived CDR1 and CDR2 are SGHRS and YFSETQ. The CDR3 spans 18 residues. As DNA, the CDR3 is TGCGCCAGCAGCTTGGCCCATGGGACAGGGGGCATGAACACTGAAGCTTTCTTT. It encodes CASSLAHGTGGMNTEAFF.

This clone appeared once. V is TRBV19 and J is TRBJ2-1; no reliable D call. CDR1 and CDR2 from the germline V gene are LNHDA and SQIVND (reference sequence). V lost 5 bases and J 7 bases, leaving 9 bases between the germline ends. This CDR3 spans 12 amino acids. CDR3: CASSPLRNEQFF. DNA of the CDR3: TGTGCCAGTAGTCCTCTCCGTAATGAGCAGTTCTTC.

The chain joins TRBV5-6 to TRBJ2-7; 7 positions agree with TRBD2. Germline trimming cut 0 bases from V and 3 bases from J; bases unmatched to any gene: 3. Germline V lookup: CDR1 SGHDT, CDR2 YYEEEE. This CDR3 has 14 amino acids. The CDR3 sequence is CASSLGLAIYEQYF. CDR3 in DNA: TGTGCCAGCAGCTTGGGACTAGCTATCTACGAGCAGTACTTC.

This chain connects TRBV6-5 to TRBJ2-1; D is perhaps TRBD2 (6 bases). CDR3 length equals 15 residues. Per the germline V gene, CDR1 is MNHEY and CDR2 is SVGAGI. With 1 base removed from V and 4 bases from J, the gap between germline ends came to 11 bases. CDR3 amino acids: CASSYFAAGYNEQFF. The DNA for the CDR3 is TGTGCCAGCAGTTACTTTGCCGCGGGGTACAATGAGCAGTTCTTC.

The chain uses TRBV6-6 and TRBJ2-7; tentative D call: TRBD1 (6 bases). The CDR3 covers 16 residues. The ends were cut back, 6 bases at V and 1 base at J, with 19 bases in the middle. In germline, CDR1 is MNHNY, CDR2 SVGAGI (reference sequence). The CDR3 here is CASSPLGPTGSYEQYF. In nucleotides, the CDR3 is TGTGCCAGCAGCCCCCTGGGACCAACAGGGTCCTACGAGCAGTACTTC.